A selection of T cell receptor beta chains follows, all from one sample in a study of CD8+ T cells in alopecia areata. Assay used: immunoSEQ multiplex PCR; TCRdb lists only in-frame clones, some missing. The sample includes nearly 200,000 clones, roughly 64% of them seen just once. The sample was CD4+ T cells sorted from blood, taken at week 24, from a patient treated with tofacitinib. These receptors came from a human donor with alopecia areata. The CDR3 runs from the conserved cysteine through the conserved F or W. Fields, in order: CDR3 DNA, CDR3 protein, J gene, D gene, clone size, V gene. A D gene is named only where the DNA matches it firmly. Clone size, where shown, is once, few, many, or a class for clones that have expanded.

TGTGCCAGCTCCTCGTACGGGGAGTATGGCTACACCTTC,CASSSYGEYGYTF,TRBJ1-2,-,-,TRBV18
TGTGCCAGCAGTTACCAGGGGGAGAACACTGAAGCTTTCTTT,CASSYQGENTEAFF,TRBJ1-1,TRBD1,-,TRBV6-6
TGTGCCAGCATCTCGGGACAAGGCCGGATTGCAGCTTTCTTT,CASISGQGRIAAFF,TRBJ1-1,-,-,TRBV27
TGTGCCAGCAGTTATTATCCGAGAGACTATGGCTACACCTTC,CASSYYPRDYGYTF,TRBJ1-2,-,few,TRBV6-6
TGCAGCGTTGACCGGACTTCCTATGGCTACACCTTC,CSVDRTSYGYTF,TRBJ1-2,-,few,TRBV29-1
TGTGCCAGCAGTGAAGCGCGTCAGGCCTATGGCTACACCTTC,CASSEARQAYGYTF,TRBJ1-2,-,-,TRBV6-1
TGCGCCAGCAGCTTGCGAGACATAAGGAGCAATGAGCAGTTCTTC,CASSLRDIRSNEQFF,TRBJ2-1,-,-,TRBV5-1
TGTGCCTGGGAATCTCAAGCAGCTAATGAAAAACTGTTTTTT,CAWESQAANEKLFF,TRBJ1-4,-,-,TRBV30
TGTGCCAGCAGCCCAAGTCTTAAAGATACGCAGTATTTT,CASSPSLKDTQYF,TRBJ2-3,-,-,TRBV4-2
TGTGCCAGCAGTGAAGCAGCGGGAGGGCCGCTCGAGCAGTACTTC,CASSEAAGGPLEQYF,TRBJ2-7,TRBD2,-,TRBV6-1
TGTGCCAGCAGCGTAGGACGGCGGGGGGAAAAACTGTTTTTT,CASSVGRRGEKLFF,TRBJ1-4,-,once,TRBV9
TGTGCCAGCAGGCGGGTCCGACCGAGCAATCAGCCCCAGCATTTT,CASRRVRPSNQPQHF,TRBJ1-5,-,-,TRBV28
TGTGCCAGCAGCCGGGACAGGGCCGAGACCCAGTACTTC,CASSRDRAETQYF,TRBJ2-5,TRBD1,-,TRBV5-4
TGTGCCATCAGCGAGGGGCAGGGCTACACCTTC,CAISEGQGYTF,TRBJ1-2,-,few,TRBV10-3
TGTGCCAGTTCCAGGGTGCTGGATGGCTACACCTTC,CASSRVLDGYTF,TRBJ1-2,-,few,TRBV19
TGTGCCAGCAGCCCTGTGGGCCCCGAATTAGGCTACACCTTC,CASSPVGPELGYTF,TRBJ1-2,-,few,TRBV5-6
TGTGCCTGGAGTGTAGCGGGACAGGGTAATCAGCCCCAGCATTTT,CAWSVAGQGNQPQHF,TRBJ1-5,TRBD1,few,TRBV30
TGTGCCAGTAGTATGATAGGGGCCAAAAACATTCAGTACTTC,CASSMIGAKNIQYF,TRBJ2-4,-,-,TRBV19
TGTGCCAGTAGGACAGGGAATCAAGAGACCCAGTACTTC,CASRTGNQETQYF,TRBJ2-5,TRBD1,-,TRBV19
TGTGCCAGCAGTTTCACCTACACCGGGGAGCTGTTTTTT,CASSFTYTGELFF,TRBJ2-2,-,-,TRBV7-3
TGTGCCAGCAGCCCATCGGACAGGGGATACGAGCAGTACTTC,CASSPSDRGYEQYF,TRBJ2-7,TRBD1,-,TRBV14
TGTGCCTGGAGTTCGGTCGGGCCCCAGCATTTT,CAWSSVGPQHF,TRBJ1-5,-,few,TRBV30
TGTGCCTGGAAACAGCTGGCCGGCTACACCTTC,CAWKQLAGYTF,TRBJ1-2,-,-,TRBV30
TGTGCCAGCAGTTTAAGGTATCGAGGGGAAAAACTGTTTTTT,CASSLRYRGEKLFF,TRBJ1-4,-,-,TRBV27
TGTGCCATCAGTGGGACAGCCATCCAAGAGACCCAGTACTTC,CAISGTAIQETQYF,TRBJ2-5,-,-,TRBV10-3
TGTGCCAGCAGCTTGACAGGGGCCCCCTACGAGCAGTACTTC,CASSLTGAPYEQYF,TRBJ2-7,TRBD1,-,TRBV7-2
TGTGCCAGCTACAAACCCGGGACAGCGTACAATGAGCAGTTCTTC,CASYKPGTAYNEQFF,TRBJ2-1,TRBD1,-,TRBV27
TGTGCCAGCAGTGTGACAGGGTCCGGGGAGCTGTTTTTT,CASSVTGSGELFF,TRBJ2-2,TRBD1,-,TRBV25-1
TGCGCCAGCAGACTCAGCCGGCCTAGCGGCTCCTACGAGCAGTACTTC,CASRLSRPSGSYEQYF,TRBJ2-7,TRBD2,-,TRBV10-2
TGTGCCAGCAGCCGGCACAGCGACAATCAGCCCCAGCATTTT,CASSRHSDNQPQHF,TRBJ1-5,-,-,TRBV10-3
TGTGCCAGCAGCGTAGCCCGCAATGAGCAGTTCTTC,CASSVARNEQFF,TRBJ2-1,-,-,TRBV9
TGTGCCAGCAGTGAACTTGGAGCTCGCAATCAGCCCCAGCATTTT,CASSELGARNQPQHF,TRBJ1-5,-,-,TRBV2
TGTGCCTGGAGTCTTTCCCTGGGAGCCAAAAACATTCAGTACTTC,CAWSLSLGAKNIQYF,TRBJ2-4,-,-,TRBV30
TGTGCCAGCAGCCACCCGGGGACAGGAATTAATTCACCCCTCCACTTT,CASSHPGTGINSPLHF,TRBJ1-6,TRBD1,-,TRBV7-9
TGCGCCAGCAGCCGCCAAGGTGGGGACAGGGGTTTTTCTAACTATGGCTACACCTTC,CASSRQGGDRGFSNYGYTF,TRBJ1-2,TRBD1,few,TRBV4-1
TGTGCCAGCAGCTTAAGTGGGGGGTTCACCCACGAGCAGTACTTC,CASSLSGGFTHEQYF,TRBJ2-7,-,-,TRBV7-2
TGTGCCTGGAGGGCTAGCGGGACGCGGGGGAATGAGCAGTTCTTC,CAWRASGTRGNEQFF,TRBJ2-1,TRBD2,-,TRBV30
TGTGCCAGCAGCGACACCGGGACTAGCGGCACAGATACGCAGTATTTT,CASSDTGTSGTDTQYF,TRBJ2-3,TRBD2,once,TRBV7-9
TGCGCCAGCAGCCAAGATGTTAGCGATCCCTACAATGAGCAGTTCTTC,CASSQDVSDPYNEQFF,TRBJ2-1,-,-,TRBV4-3
TGTGCCATCAGTGAGACAGATACGCAGTATTTT,CAISETDTQYF,TRBJ2-3,-,few,TRBV10-3
TGTGCCAGCAGCTTAGCCGGGAGAAGCACCTACGAGCAGTACTTC,CASSLAGRSTYEQYF,TRBJ2-7,-,-,TRBV7-9
TGTGCCAGCAGCTTGGACGGAGACACTGAAGCTTTCTTT,CASSLDGDTEAFF,TRBJ1-1,-,-,TRBV5-4
TGTGCCAGCAATCTAGGGTTGGGGGCGGGAGAGACCCAGTACTTC,CASNLGLGAGETQYF,TRBJ2-5,-,-,TRBV7-2
TGCGCCAGCAGCTCTAGACAGGGTCTCTCTGAAGCTTTCTTT,CASSSRQGLSEAFF,TRBJ1-1,TRBD1,-,TRBV5-1
TGTGCCACCAGTACTTCGACAAGGGACGCTGAAAAACTGTTTTTT,CATSTSTRDAEKLFF,TRBJ1-4,-,-,TRBV15